Sequencing of this TCR beta chain was carried out in a study of PD-1 blockade in classical Hodgkin lymphoma. The germline V gene encodes CDR1 LGHNA and CDR2 YSLEER. The CDR3 length is 16 residues. With 0 bases removed from V and 6 bases from J, the gap between germline ends came to 14 bases. Assay: immunoSEQ multiplex PCR; the TCRdb copy retains only in-frame clones and omits some. The table lists more than 15,000 clones, around 90% of them singletons. Study-wide findings and caveats: The repertoire differences lack a defined cause, possibly disease activity or prior therapy.

Time point reported: newly diagnosed, previously untreated cHL patient sample. Researchers used newly diagnosed, untreated classical Hodgkin lymphoma PBMCs for comparison. Of note for this clone: Antigen: not known.

This chain uses TRBV4-3 with TRBJ1-4, with a possible D match to TRBD1 (6 bases). The sample comprised peripheral blood mononuclear cells (PBMCs). The origin of this receptor is a human donor with classical Hodgkin lymphoma. The CDR3 loop is CASSQDITGPDEKLFF. The DNA of the CDR3 is TGCGCCAGCAGCCAAGATATAACAGGGCCGGATGAAAAACTGTTTTTT.